This TCR beta chain was sequenced for a study of T cell responses to AZD1222 COVID-19 vaccine (dated by TCRdb to the early 2020s). Background on the whole study: Because spike-specific TCR depth and breadth did not differ between the two schedules, AZD1222 recipients who got a second dose at roughly 4 weeks were pooled with those who got a second dose at roughly 12 weeks. A total of 230 to 250 trial participants underwent TCR sequencing, of whom around 200 received two doses of AZD1222 and about 25 received two doses of the MenACWY control vaccine. Trial participants were enrolled by age into subgroups of 18-55, 56-69 and 70-plus years, and around 150, 28 and 57 TCR-sequenced participants, respectively, were included in these subgroups. General conclusions and limits of the study: Spike-specific TCR breadth and depth rose significantly after two AZD1222 doses compared with day 0 and with MenACWY recipients. The vaccine-associated CD4 TCRs covered the entire spike protein, and the dominant responses fell in regions 160-218 and 743-854. Because no day 14 peak-response samples were available, repertoires were characterized only after the peak T cell response. Reportedly, almost half of the unique spike-specific TCRs recognized epitopes lying outside the regions that are mutated in the B.1.351 and B.1.1.7 variants. Most participants were white British and females outnumbered males, and the authors suggested that clonal diversity may have been underestimated. Conclusions about previously exposed vaccinees are limited because only a handful of AZD1222 recipients were SARS-CoV-2 seropositive at baseline. The 56-69-year group was small, and its depth increase did not reach significance, likely because of low power.

The CDR3 regions of human TCRbeta chains were analyzed by immunosequencing. The authors' pipeline ran thus. Repertoire TCRs were checked for matches against a reference library of SARS-CoV-2-specific TCRs that had been generated using the MIRA antigen-specificity platform. Breadth was defined as the fraction of unique TCRs that were SARS-CoV-2-associated, and depth was defined as the fraction of total T cells that were SARS-CoV-2-associated. Using the MIRA data, each spike-specific TCR was mapped to the spike region that the TCR reacts to and placed in a CD4 or CD8 class. Log10-transformed breadth and depth values were compared by one-way ANOVA with Sidak's multiple comparisons tests. Imported from immuneACCESS, the table was reduced by TCRdb to in-frame sequences with V and J called. These copies leave out some clones; in studies compared against another copy, an unresolved V gene accounts for under half, and the cause of the remainder is not known. The V and J calls and clone size are taken from that table; D and trimming were inferred from the DNA. The sample table contains roughly 110,000 clones; only one count was recorded for 89% of them. The ten top clones hold roughly 6.5% of the sample.

The time point label, read with the paper, signifies: baseline before first vaccination. Samples from vaccinated people were obtained from the UK trials COV001 and COV002, which included a single-blind randomized controlled phase 2/3 trial of AZD1222 (ChAdOx1 nCoV-19) in healthy adults. For TCRbeta chain sequencing, PBMC samples from trial participants were taken at day 0 and at day 28 after the second dose. At the junction V is shortened by 0 bases and J by 4 bases, with 2 bases in between. The germline V gene supplies CDR1 KGHDR and CDR2 SFDVKD. The CDR3 sequence holds 12 residues, the cysteine and phenylalanine included. Left in the record is the CDR3 DNA by itself, 36 bases read in frame from the first base. Comments on this clone: No antigen is known for it. There are no base qualities to consult, and no much larger clone falls within one base.

The clonotype originates from an adult in good health. The chain is encoded by TRBV24-1 joined to TRBJ2-5; there is no confident call for the D gene. The specimen was peripheral blood, collected on day 0 of AZD1222 vaccination. The bases are TGTGCCACCAGTGATTTGGCAGAGACCCAGTACTTC. Its product reads: CATSDLAETQYF.